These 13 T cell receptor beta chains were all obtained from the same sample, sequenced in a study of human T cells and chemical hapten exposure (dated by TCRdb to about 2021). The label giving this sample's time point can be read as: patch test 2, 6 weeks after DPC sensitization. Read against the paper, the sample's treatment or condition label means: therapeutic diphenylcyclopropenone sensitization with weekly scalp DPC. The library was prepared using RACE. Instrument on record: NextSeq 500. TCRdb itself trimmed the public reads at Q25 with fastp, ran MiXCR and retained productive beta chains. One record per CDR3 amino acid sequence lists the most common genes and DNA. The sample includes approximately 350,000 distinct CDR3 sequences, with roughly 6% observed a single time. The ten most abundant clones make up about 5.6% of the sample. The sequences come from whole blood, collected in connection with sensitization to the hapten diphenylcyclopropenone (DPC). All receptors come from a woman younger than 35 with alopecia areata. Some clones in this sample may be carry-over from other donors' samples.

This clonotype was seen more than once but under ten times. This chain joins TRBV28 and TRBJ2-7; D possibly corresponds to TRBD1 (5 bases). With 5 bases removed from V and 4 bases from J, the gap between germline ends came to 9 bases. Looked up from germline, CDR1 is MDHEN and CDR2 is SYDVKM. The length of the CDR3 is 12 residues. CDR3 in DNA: TGTGCCAGCAGTAGAACAGGATACGAGCAGTACTTC. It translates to CASSRTGYEQYF.

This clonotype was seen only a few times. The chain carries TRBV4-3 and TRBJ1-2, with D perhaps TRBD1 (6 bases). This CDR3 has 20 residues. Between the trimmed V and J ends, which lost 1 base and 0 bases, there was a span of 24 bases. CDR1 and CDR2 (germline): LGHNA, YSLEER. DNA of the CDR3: TGCGCCAGCAGCCAAGTTTTAGGAAGGGGGGCTTCCATACCTAACTATGGCTACACCTTC. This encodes CASSQVLGRGASIPNYGYTF.

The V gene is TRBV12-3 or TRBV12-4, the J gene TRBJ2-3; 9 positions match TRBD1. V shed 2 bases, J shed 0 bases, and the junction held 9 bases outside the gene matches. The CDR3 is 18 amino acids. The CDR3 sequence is CASSLNQWTGESTDTQYF. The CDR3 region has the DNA TGTGCCAGCAGTTTAAACCAATGGACAGGGGAGAGCACAGATACGCAGTATTTT.

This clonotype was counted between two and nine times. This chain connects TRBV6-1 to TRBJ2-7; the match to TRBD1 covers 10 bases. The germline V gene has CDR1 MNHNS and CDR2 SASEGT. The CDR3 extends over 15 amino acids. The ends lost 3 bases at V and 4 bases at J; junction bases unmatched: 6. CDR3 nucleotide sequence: TGTGCCAGCAGTGACGTCCCGGGACAGGGGTACGAGCAGTACTTC. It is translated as CASSDVPGQGYEQYF.

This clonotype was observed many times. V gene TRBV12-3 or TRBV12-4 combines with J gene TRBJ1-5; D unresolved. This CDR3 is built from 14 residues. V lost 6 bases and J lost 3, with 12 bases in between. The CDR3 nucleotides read TGTGCCAGCAGCGCCACTCGACTCAATCAGCCCCAGCATTTT. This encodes CASSATRLNQPQHF.

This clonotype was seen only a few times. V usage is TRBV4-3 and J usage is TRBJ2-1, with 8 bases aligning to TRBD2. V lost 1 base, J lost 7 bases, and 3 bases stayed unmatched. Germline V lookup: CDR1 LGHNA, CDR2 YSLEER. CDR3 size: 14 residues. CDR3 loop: CASSQAGLENEQFF. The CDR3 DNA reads TGCGCCAGCAGCCAAGCGGGACTAGAGAATGAGCAGTTCTTC.

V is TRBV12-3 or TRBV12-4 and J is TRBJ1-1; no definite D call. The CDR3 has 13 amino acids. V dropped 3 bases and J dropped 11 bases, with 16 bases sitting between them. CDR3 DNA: TGTGCCAGCAGTTTTTATTTCGACACCGGGGCTTTCTTT. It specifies CASSFYFDTGAFF.

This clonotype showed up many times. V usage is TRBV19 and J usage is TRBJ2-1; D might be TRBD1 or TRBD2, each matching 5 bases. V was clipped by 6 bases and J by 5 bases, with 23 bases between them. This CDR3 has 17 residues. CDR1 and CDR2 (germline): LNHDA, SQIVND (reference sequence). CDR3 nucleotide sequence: TGTGCCAGTAGGTCAACGGGGCTCGGCTCGCGTGACAATGAGCAGTTCTTC. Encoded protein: CASRSTGLGSRDNEQFF.

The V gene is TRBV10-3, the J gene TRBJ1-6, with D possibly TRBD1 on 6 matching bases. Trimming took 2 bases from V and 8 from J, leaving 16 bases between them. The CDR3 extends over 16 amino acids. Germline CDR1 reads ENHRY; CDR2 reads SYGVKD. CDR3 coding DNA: TGTGCCATCAGTGAGCGAGCAGGGGCCGGGGATTCACCCCTCCACTTT. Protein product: CAISERAGAGDSPLHF.

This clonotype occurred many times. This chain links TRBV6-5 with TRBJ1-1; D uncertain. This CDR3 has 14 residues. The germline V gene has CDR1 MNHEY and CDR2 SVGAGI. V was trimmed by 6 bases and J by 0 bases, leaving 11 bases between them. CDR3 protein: CASSAQQMNTEAFF. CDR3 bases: TGTGCCAGCAGCGCACAACAGATGAACACTGAAGCTTTCTTT.

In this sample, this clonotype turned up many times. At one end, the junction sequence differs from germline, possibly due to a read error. This CDR3 is CASSPDRQETQYF. CDR3 sequence (DNA): TGTGCCAGCAGCCCGGACAGACAAGAGACCCAGTACTTC. This chain joins TRBV5-1 and TRBJ2-5; D possibly corresponds to TRBD1 (6 bases). The length of the CDR3 is 13 residues. Germline assignment: CDR1 SGHRS and CDR2 YFSETQ.

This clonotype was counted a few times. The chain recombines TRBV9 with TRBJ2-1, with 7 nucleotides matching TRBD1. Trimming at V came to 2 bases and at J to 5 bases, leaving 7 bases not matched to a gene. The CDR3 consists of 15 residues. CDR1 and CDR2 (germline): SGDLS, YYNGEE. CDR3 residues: CASSVWDSRHNEQFF. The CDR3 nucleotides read TGTGCCAGCAGCGTGTGGGACAGCCGCCACAATGAGCAGTTCTTC.

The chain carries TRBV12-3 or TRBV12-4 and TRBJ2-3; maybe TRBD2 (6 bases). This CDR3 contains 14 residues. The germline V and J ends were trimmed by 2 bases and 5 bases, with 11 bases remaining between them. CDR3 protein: CASSLQVGGDTQYF. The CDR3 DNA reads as TGTGCCAGCAGTTTACAGGTCGGGGGAGATACGCAGTATTTT.